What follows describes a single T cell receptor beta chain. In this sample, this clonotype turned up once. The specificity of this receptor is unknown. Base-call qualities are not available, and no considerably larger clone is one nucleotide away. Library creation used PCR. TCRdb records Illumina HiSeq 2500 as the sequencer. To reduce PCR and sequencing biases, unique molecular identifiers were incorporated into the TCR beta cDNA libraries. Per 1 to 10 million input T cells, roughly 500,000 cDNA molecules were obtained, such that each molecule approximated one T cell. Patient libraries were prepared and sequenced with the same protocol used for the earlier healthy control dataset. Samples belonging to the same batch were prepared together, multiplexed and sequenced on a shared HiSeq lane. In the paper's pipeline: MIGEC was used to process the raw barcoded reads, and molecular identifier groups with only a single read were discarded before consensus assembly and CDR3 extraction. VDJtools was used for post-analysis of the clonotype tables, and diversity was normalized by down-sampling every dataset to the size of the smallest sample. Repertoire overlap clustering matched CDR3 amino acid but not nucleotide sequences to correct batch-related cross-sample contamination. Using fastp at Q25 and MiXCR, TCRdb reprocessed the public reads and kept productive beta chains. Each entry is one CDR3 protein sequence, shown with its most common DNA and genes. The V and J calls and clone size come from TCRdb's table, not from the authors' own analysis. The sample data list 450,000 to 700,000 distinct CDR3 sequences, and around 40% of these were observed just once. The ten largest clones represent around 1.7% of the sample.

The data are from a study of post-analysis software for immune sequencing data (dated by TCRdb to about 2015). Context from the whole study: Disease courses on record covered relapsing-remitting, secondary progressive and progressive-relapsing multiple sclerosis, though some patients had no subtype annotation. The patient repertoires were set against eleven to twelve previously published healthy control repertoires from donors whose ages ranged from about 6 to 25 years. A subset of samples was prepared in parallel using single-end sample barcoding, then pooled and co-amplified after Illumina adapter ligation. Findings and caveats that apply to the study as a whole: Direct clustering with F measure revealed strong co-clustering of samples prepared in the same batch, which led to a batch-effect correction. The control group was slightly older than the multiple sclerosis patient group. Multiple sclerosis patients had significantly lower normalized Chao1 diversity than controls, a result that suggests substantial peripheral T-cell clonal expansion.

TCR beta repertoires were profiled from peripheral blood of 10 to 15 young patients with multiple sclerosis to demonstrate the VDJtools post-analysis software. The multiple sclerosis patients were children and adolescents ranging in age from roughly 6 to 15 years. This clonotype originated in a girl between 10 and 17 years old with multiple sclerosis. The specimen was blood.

The base sequence is TGCAGTGCTGTCCGGGACAAGTTCTACGAGCAGTACTTC. It codes for CSAVRDKFYEQYF. The chain is assembled from TRBV20-1 and TRBJ2-7; a tentative D call is TRBD1 (6 bases match). V loses 5 bases of germline sequence and J loses 3 bases, and the interval between the two ends is 14 bases. From the germline V gene (reference sequence), CDR1 is DFQATT and CDR2 is SNEGSKA. The CDR3 covers 13 residues, taking in both the cysteine and the phenylalanine. Of all the DNA, just the CDR3 is kept, 39 bases in frame from base 1.